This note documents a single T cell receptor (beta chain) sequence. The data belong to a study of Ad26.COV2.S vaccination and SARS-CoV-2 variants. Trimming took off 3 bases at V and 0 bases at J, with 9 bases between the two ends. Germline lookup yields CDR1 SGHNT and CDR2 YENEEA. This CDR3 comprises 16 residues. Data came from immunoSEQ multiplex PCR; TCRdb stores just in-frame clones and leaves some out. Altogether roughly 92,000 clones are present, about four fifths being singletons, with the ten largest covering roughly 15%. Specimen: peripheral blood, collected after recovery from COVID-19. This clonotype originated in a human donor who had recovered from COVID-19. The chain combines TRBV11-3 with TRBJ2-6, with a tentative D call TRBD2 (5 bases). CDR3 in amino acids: CASSLSGNSGANVLTF. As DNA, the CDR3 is TGTGCCAGCAGCTTGAGCGGCAACTCTGGGGCCAACGTCCTGACTTTC.